Included here is one TCR beta chain sequence, with context. J gave up 4 bases and V 7 bases, and 11 bases lay outside the gene matches. The CDR3 has 16 amino acids. Germline V gene data show CDR1 as SNHLY and CDR2 as FYNNEI. The sample originates from a study of blood T cell repertoires in COVID-19. Study-wide background: The analysed material was cDNA or gDNA that came from T cells, B-cell-depleted T cells, or PBMCs.

Some clones are missing from TCRdb's copy, which holds only in-frame ones; the method was immunoSEQ multiplex PCR. The sample holds some 350,000 clones, around four fifths seen once. Sample: peripheral blood. The TCR was taken from a man under 40 with active or convalescent COVID-19. The chain recombines TRBV2 with TRBJ2-3; 10 bases agree with TRBD2. CDR3 sequence (DNA): TGTGCCAGCAACACCCGGACTAGCGGATTCCCAGATACGCAGTATTTT. Translation gives CASNTRTSGFPDTQYF.